The source of this T cell receptor (beta chain) is a study of T-cell reconstitution after alpha-beta-depleted transplantation in children. Whole-study findings and limits: Several hundred rapidly expanded clones from non-depleted graft cells reportedly supplied alpha-beta T cells about two months post-transplant. Recipient T cells and thymic progenitors that survived gave rise to the high TCRbeta diversity observed at day 60 in some patients. Newly produced T cells mostly provided counts and TCRbeta diversity after one year, as hyperexpanded clones declined.

Per the germline V gene, CDR1 is SGHTA and CDR2 is FQGTGA. V trimming: 5 bases; J trimming: 0 bases; junction bases outside the gene matches: 7. This CDR3 spans 16 amino acids. As to this clonotype: Its antigen is not identified.

The authors prepared the TCRbeta library with unique molecular identifiers. TCRdb re-derived calls from the PCR reads in MiXCR, one entry per CDR3 protein. This table holds 800,000 to 1,000,000 distinct CDR3 sequences, about 29% found once. The TCR comes from a boy under three years old who had a stem cell transplant for SCID, so the T cells may come from the graft donor. The V gene is TRBV7-3, the J gene TRBJ2-1; TRBD1 matches at 7 bases. The specimen was PBMCs, mostly from graft donor cells, collected 360 days after TCRalphabeta/CD19-depleted stem cell transplant. The CDR3 is CASSISGTASYNEQFF. As DNA, the CDR3 is TGTGCCAGCAGCATCTCCGGGACAGCCTCCTACAATGAGCAGTTCTTC. Using reference TRBV7-3 and TRBJ2-1 for the parts outside the CDR3, the full variable domain is GAGVSQTPSNKVTEKGKYVELRCDPISGHTALYWYRQSLGQGPEFLIYFQGTGAADDSGLPNDRFFAVRPEGSVSTLKIQRTERGDSAVYLCASSISGTASYNEQFFGPGTRLTVL.